The 20 T cell receptor beta chains given below trace back to one sample, sequenced in a study of blood T cells in healthy people across ages. Next came a second PCR, run for about 6 to 12 cycles, which used a sample-barcoded 5' primer along with a J-beta primer mix. TCRdb re-analysed the 5' RACE reads in MiXCR, keeping a single row per CDR3 protein. Altogether around 990,000 distinct CDR3 sequences are present, approximately 38% being singletons, with the ten largest covering around 13%. Input material: blood. The receptor set was obtained from a man aged 18 to 29 in good health.

This clonotype has just a few counts. V usage is TRBV10-3 and J usage is TRBJ2-3; 9 nucleotides align to TRBD1. The V gene end was trimmed by 6 bases and the J gene end by 4 bases; junction bases not matched to a gene: 8. CDR3 size: 15 residues. CDR1 and CDR2 (germline): ENHRY, SYGVKD. As DNA, the CDR3 is TGTGCCATCAGGGGGGGACAGGGAGAGGCAGATACGCAGTATTTT. It codes for CAIRGGQGEADTQYF.

The genes are TRBV6-2 or TRBV6-3 and TRBJ2-1; maybe TRBD2 (5 bases). Germline V lookup: CDR1 MNHEY, CDR2 SVGEGT. The CDR3 is 12 amino acids. Trimming took off 4 bases at V and 9 bases at J, with 10 bases between the two ends. As DNA, the CDR3 is TGTGCCAGCAGTTGCTCCGCGGGTGAGCAGTTCTTC. Translated: CASSCSAGEQFF.

The chain has TRBV28 and TRBJ1-1, with D perhaps matching TRBD1 (6 bases). The V and J ends lost 4 bases and 11 bases respectively, with 17 bases between them. This CDR3 region has 13 residues. Germline assignment: CDR1 MDHEN and CDR2 SYDVKM. The CDR3 reads CASSCPGAVPAFF. CDR3 bases: TGTGCCAGCAGTTGCCCAGGGGCGGTCCCCGCTTTCTTT.

V is TRBV7-2 and J is TRBJ1-6, with a possible D match to TRBD1 (6 bases). Between the trimmed V and J ends, which lost 4 bases and 9 bases, there was a span of 19 bases. This CDR3 region has 16 residues. CDR1 and CDR2 (germline): SGHTA, FQGNSA. The CDR3 here is CASSSAQKGGSSPLHF. The CDR3 DNA is TGTGCCAGCAGCTCCGCCCAGAAGGGGGGAAGTTCACCCCTCCACTTT.

The chain has TRBV20-1 and TRBJ2-4; D tentatively reads TRBD1 or TRBD2 (6 bases each). V shed 6 bases and J shed 0 bases, with 15 bases lying between them. CDR3 length: 15 residues. Per germline, CDR1 DFQATT and CDR2 SNEGSKA (reference sequence). The CDR3 spells CSAKQGRPAKNIQYF. CDR3 DNA: TGCAGTGCGAAGCAGGGGAGGCCAGCCAAAAACATTCAGTACTTC.

The chain joins TRBV6-6 to TRBJ2-1; 11 bases map to TRBD2. CDR3 size: 16 residues. The V gene's germline CDR1 is MNHNY and CDR2 SVGAGI (reference sequence). The junction had 3 bases not matched to a gene; V was cut back by 5 bases and J by 0 bases. CDR3: CASSKGLAASYNEQFF. The CDR3 DNA reads as TGTGCCAGCAGTAAGGGACTAGCGGCCTCCTACAATGAGCAGTTCTTC.

This sequence joins TRBV29-1 and TRBJ2-4, with a weak D call TRBD1 (5 bases). In germline, CDR1 is SQVTM, CDR2 ANQGSEA. The CDR3 runs 15 residues. Trimming stripped 1 base from V and 7 bases from J, with 17 bases between. The CDR3 sequence: CSVEGWTTGQNIQYF. The CDR3 DNA sequence: TGCAGCGTTGAAGGTTGGACAACGGGCCAGAACATTCAGTACTTC.

The CDR3 sequence is CASSLAGEGEQYF. Here the CDR3 DNA reads TGTGCCAGCAGCTTAGCAGGAGAGGGCGAGCAGTACTTC. This chain uses TRBV7-2 with TRBJ2-7; the D gene is possibly TRBD2 (5 bases). V was cut by 0 bases and J by 6 bases, with 9 bases left in between. Germline V gene data show CDR1 as SGHTA and CDR2 as FQGNSA. This CDR3 has 13 residues.

This clonotype has just a few counts. The chain is built from TRBV4-1 and TRBJ1-5; D is uncertain. The V gene lost 0 bases and the J gene lost 4 bases, with 13 bases spanning the gap. The germline V gene has CDR1 MGHRA and CDR2 YSYEKL. The CDR3 totals 16 residues. The chain's CDR3 is CASSQDPRYQNQPQHF. The CDR3 nucleotides are TGCGCCAGCAGCCAAGATCCGAGATACCAGAATCAGCCCCAGCATTTT.

This clonotype was seen only a few times. One junction end does not reproduce the germline sequence, and a read error may be involved. The chain is built from TRBV6-5 and TRBJ1-6, with 7 bases fitting TRBD1. The germline CDR1 and CDR2 sequences are MNHEY and SVGAGI. CDR3 size: 13 residues. Here the CDR3 reads CASSYSTGSPPHF. CDR3 in DNA: TGTGCCAGCAGTTACTCGACAGGGTCACCCCCCCACTTT.

This clonotype was counted only a few times. Here the CDR3 DNA reads TGTGCCAGCAGCGGGACAGAGAATTCACCCCTCCACTTT. This codes for CASSGTENSPLHF. V gene TRBV12-3 or TRBV12-4 combines with J gene TRBJ1-6; 7 bases align to TRBD1. CDR3 length: 13 residues. V lost 6 bases to trimming and J lost 7 bases; unmatched junction nucleotides: 3.

This clonotype was detected a few times. The chain is built from TRBV12-3 or TRBV12-4 and TRBJ2-3; tentative D call: TRBD2 (6 bases). This CDR3 is 14 amino acids long. Trimming left V 7 bases short and J 0 bases short, with 11 bases between. CDR3 in amino acids: CASTSTSSTDTQYF. In nucleotides, the CDR3 is TGTGCCAGCACCTCGACTAGTAGCACAGATACGCAGTATTTT.

A few counts support this clonotype. In DNA, the CDR3 is TGCGCCAGCAGCCACTCGGGGAACACAGATACGCAGTATTTT. Its translation is CASSHSGNTDTQYF. The chain couples TRBV4-3 to TRBJ2-3; D possibly corresponds to TRBD2 (5 bases). Trimming pared 3 bases from V and 2 bases from J, leaving 9 bases between. The CDR3 consists of 14 residues. The germline gives CDR1 LGHNA, CDR2 YSLEER.

This clonotype was recorded a few times. The CDR3, as DNA: TGTGCCAGCAGCCAGGAAAGGGGGGGAACCTACAATGAGCAGTTCTTC. Translating it yields CASSQERGGTYNEQFF. This chain connects TRBV4-2 to TRBJ2-1; a weak D match, TRBD2 (7 bases). Between the trimmed V and J ends, which lost 3 bases and 2 bases, there was a span of 14 bases. This CDR3 comprises 16 residues. Per the germline V gene, CDR1 is LGHNA and CDR2 is YNFKEQ.

The chain recombines TRBV6-5 with TRBJ2-5; D gene unclear. The germline gives CDR1 MNHEY, CDR2 SVGAGI. CDR3 length equals 15 residues. V lost 5 bases and J 5 bases, leaving 18 bases between the germline ends. The CDR3 DNA is TGTGCCAGCAGTCCGTCGACAAGGTATCGGGAGACCCAGTACTTC. This codes for CASSPSTRYRETQYF.

This clonotype was recorded at least ten times. This chain joins TRBV12-3 or TRBV12-4 and TRBJ1-2; D is unresolved. Trimming took off 6 bases at V and 0 bases at J, with 11 bases between the two ends. CDR3 length: 14 amino acids. Written as DNA, the CDR3 is TGTGCCAGCAGCTCCGGCAGAACTAACTATGGCTACACCTTC. Its translation: CASSSGRTNYGYTF.

The genes are TRBV3-1 and TRBJ2-3; D may correspond to TRBD1 or TRBD2 (5 bases each). This CDR3 has 15 amino acids. Germline-derived CDR1 and CDR2 are LGHDT and YNNKEL (reference sequence). Trimming shortened V by 3 bases and J by 9 bases, and 19 bases separated the two germline ends. CDR3 sequence: CASSHRDGYRSTQYF. In DNA, the CDR3 is TGTGCCAGCAGCCATCGGGACGGATATAGGTCCACGCAGTATTTT.

The chain carries TRBV11-1 and TRBJ2-3, with TRBD2 matching 11 bases. After removal of 5 bases from V and 3 bases from J, the junction contained 4 bases not matched to a gene. Germline CDR1 SGHAT, CDR2 FQDESV (reference sequence). The CDR3 sequence is 15 residues long. The CDR3 sequence: CASSPTSGETDTQYF. CDR3 sequence (DNA): TGTGCCAGCAGCCCGACTAGCGGGGAAACAGATACGCAGTATTTT.

The V gene is TRBV5-6, the J gene TRBJ1-2, with D unresolved. This CDR3 region has 13 residues. Trimming cost V 6 bases and J 2 bases, with 11 bases left between them. CDR1 and CDR2 (germline): SGHDT, YYEEEE. The CDR3 coding sequence is TGTGCCAGCAACCTGACAAACAACTATGGCTACACCTTC. Amino acids: CASNLTNNYGYTF.

This clonotype has more than one count but fewer than ten. This chain connects TRBV20-1 to TRBJ2-1; D is perhaps TRBD2 (6 bases). V dropped 0 bases and J dropped 0 bases, with 12 bases sitting between them. The CDR3 totals 16 residues. Germline V CDR1 and CDR2: DFQATT, SNEGSKA (reference sequence). CDR3 DNA: TGCAGTGCTAGAGAAAGTGGGGGGAGCTCCTACAATGAGCAGTTCTTC. Amino acid sequence: CSARESGGSSYNEQFF.